This TCR beta chain was found in a study of blood T cell repertoires in COVID-19 (dated by TCRdb to the early 2020s). For the study in its entirety: The collaborator samples originated in the United States, Italy and Spain and spanned the acute and convalescent phases of COVID-19. The material from the prospective study consisted of cDNA or gDNA derived from T cells, B-cell-depleted T cells, or PBMCs. Subjects who had been exposed to COVID-19, were actively infected with it, or had recovered from it provided the deeply sampled blood TCRbeta repertoires that made up the dataset. The repertoires were released in a freely available public database intended as a resource for research on the immune response to SARS-CoV-2. The samples were drawn from two sources: the first 160 participants of the ongoing ImmuneRACE study, and 1,200 or so subjects contributed by 6 global collaborators. A de-identified subject ID, COVID-19 status, age in years and sex were almost always included in the sample metadata. Where available, HLA class I and class II types were taken from metadata supplied by the sample provider and were not determined by assay-based typing.

What the study reported, not specific to this receptor: The quantity of clinical and demographic metadata differed by source and by participant and was supplied without curation.

The immunoSEQ Assay, a bias-controlled multiplex PCR, was used to amplify TCRbeta CDR3 regions from genomic DNA. Per the original workflow: Within the assay, amplification of reference gene primers was used to estimate how many nucleated cells each sample contained. To quantify the absolute abundance of each unique TCRbeta CDR3 rearrangement, sequence reads were collapsed and filtered. For each sample, productive Simpson clonality was calculated by taking the square root of Simpson's diversity index across productive rearrangements. TCRdb provides this immuneACCESS table in a form limited to in-frame rearrangements. Some clones are lacking; in checked studies, under half of them reflect an unresolved V gene, and why the rest are absent is not known. V, J and clone size derive from that table, while D and trimming were established from the DNA sequence. For this sample the table gives some 180,000 clones, of which approximately 90% were detected only once. Clones ranked in the top ten supply around 2% of the sample.

About this clone: It lacks a known antigen. Per-nucleotide qualities are absent, and no much larger clonotype sits a single base away.

The CDR3 runs 13 amino acids, cysteine and phenylalanine included. Of all the DNA, just the CDR3 is kept, 39 bases in frame from base 1. Trimming takes 2 bases from V and 8 bases from J, and the germline ends sit 12 bases apart. Reading the germline V gene gives CDR1 SGHTA and CDR2 FQGNSA. Another Seattle source contributed samples from volunteer blood donors who had recovered from COVID-19. Whole blood was collected in K2EDTA tubes by collaborating institutions according to the institutions' own protocols. For TCRbeta analysis, collaborator samples were shipped as frozen whole blood, as isolated PBMCs, or as DNA extracted from either sample type.

This sequence originates from a middle-aged man who had recovered from COVID-19. The chain was built from TRBV7-2 and TRBJ1-2, and TRBD1 may be the D gene, going by 5 matching bases. Material: peripheral blood. The CDR3 has the sequence CASSLPQGWGYTF. The DNA sequence reads TGTGCCAGCAGCTTACCCCAGGGATGGGGCTACACCTTC.